This TCR beta chain was obtained from a study of T-cell reconstitution after alpha-beta-depleted transplantation in children. Germline lookup yields CDR1 KGHDR and CDR2 SFDVKD. V lost 9 bases to trimming and J lost 1 base, with 12 bases between them. The CDR3 has 14 amino acids. Molecular barcoding with unique molecular identifiers was used for the TCRbeta library. TCRdb re-called the PCR reads with MiXCR, one entry per CDR3 protein. The top ten hold 5% of the sample, which has 900,000 or so distinct CDR3 sequences, 15% to 20% seen once. Regarding the study as a whole: Surviving recipient T cells and thymic progenitors produced the high day-60 TCRbeta diversity seen in some patients. About two months after transplant, alpha-beta T cells reportedly came from several hundred expanded graft clones. Most T-cell counts and diversity one year after the transplant came from T cells that were newly produced.

This clonotype has a handful of counts. Its antigen is unidentified. The origin of this receptor is a male patient younger than 18 who had a stem cell transplant for acute lymphoblastic leukemia, so the T cells may come from the graft donor. The rearrangement uses TRBV24-1 and TRBJ2-4; tentatively, D is TRBD2 (6 bases). The sequenced sample was PBMCs, mostly from graft donor cells, obtained 360 days after TCRalphabeta/CD19-depleted stem cell transplant. The CDR3 DNA is TGTGCCACCGAGGGTGGGGGGGCCAAAAACATTCAGTACTTC. Its translation: CATEGGGAKNIQYF.